This T cell receptor beta chain came from a study of shared clonotypes between healthy human individuals (dated by TCRdb to between 2020 and 2021). Regarding the complete study: A few men and a couple of women, aged 18 to 49 years, made up the cohort. For each donor, three plates each were used for CD4 naive and CD4 memory, two plates were used for CD8 naive, and one plate was used for CD8 memory. To estimate repertoire size and how much clonotype sharing occurs between individuals, the study deeply sequenced the blood TCR repertoires of 5 or 6 healthy adults. To increase sequencing depth and limit assay-specific biases, TCR repertoire library preparation and sequencing were carried out by different laboratories using diverse techniques. Per donor, leukapheresis produced somewhere between about 0.94 and 10 billion PBMCs.

The germline V gene sets CDR1 to SGHAT and CDR2 to FQNNGV. The germline ends are 15 bases apart after V is trimmed by 1 base and J by 3 bases. Counted from cysteine to phenylalanine, this CDR3 has 16 amino acids. Only the CDR3 DNA is retained, 48 bases long and in frame from the first base. About this clone: What antigen it recognizes has not been identified. Base quality data are lacking; no much larger clone is found one base away.

Using the deep immunoSEQ assay, TCR CDR3 regions were amplified from genomic DNA by multiplex PCR. Extracted genomic DNA from each cell subset was spread evenly across all wells of several immunoSEQ 96-well plates, with each plate serving as a replicate. For sorted subsets, roughly 200 ng of genomic DNA, equivalent to roughly 33,000 T cell genomes, went into each replicate PCR. The purified libraries were quantified using a Qubit 3.0 fluorometer, sized with a Bioanalyzer 2100, and then quantified again using the KAPA Library Quantification kit. Each immunoSEQ 96-well plate was sequenced on its own single-read 150-cycle Illumina NextSeq 550 flow cell. As for the original processing: Because the immunoSEQ output included only junctional sequences and no quality scores, the filtering could not be the same as the filtering used for full-length reads. To assign V/J genes and CDR3, sequences were annotated using PyIR, a Python wrapper for IgBLAST v1.9, with IMGT germline references. Reads with weak V/J assignments (E-value above 1e-6), missing CDR3, stop codons, out-of-frame junctions, or ambiguous translated residues were removed. V3J clonotypes were defined as sequences sharing the same inferred V gene, J gene, and CDR3 amino acid sequence. The percentage overlap between two repertoires was calculated by dividing the number of shared unique clonotypes by the size of the smaller repertoire. Three approaches were used to assess repertoire richness: RTK rarefaction, the Chao1 estimator, and Recon v2.1 estimates of unobserved clonotypes. Generation probabilities were computed with OLGA for all TCRbeta clonotypes obtained by the gDNA method from four donors. Entries here come from immuneACCESS through TCRdb and include only in-frame sequences with V and J called. Some clones fail to appear in such tables; in the studies checked, an unresolved V gene covers under half of the shortfall, and the cause of the remainder is unknown. V, J and clone size are taken as reported in that table, and D and trimming were inferred from the DNA itself. This sample lists around 2.1 million clones; roughly 91% were detected once. Around 1.7% of the sample is in the top ten clones.

CD8 naive samples were CD45RO-negative cells positively selected for CCR7, giving a CD45RA+CCR7+ population that excluded TemRA cells. The donors were healthy, HIV-negative adults with no recently reported acute infections or vaccinations. Every donor was a Caucasian adult residing in Nashville, Tennessee, USA. After blood collection by leukapheresis, PBMCs were isolated using Ficoll-Histopaque density gradient centrifugation and then cryopreserved in the vapor phase of liquid nitrogen. Purity and quantity of every magnetically sorted T cell population were checked by analytical flow cytometry. From each sorted fraction, genomic DNA was isolated and quantified by UV absorbance on a Nanodrop 2000c. Study-level results and caveats: Larger estimated clonotype richness was generally found for naive subsets than for memory subsets. Pairwise subsampling led to the expectation that sequencing depth would affect the degree of clonotype sharing among donors. The genetic and exposure-history diversity represented was limited by the small number of donors. Incomplete sequencing was indicated by rarefaction of sorted-subset datasets, despite the large sequencing depth. Only blood was sampled, and tissue TCR repertoires likely differ from those in blood. Across a handful of donors, approximately 4.6% of naive CD4, 3% to 4% of naive CD8, roughly 2.2% of memory CD4, and approximately 0.4% of memory CD8 clonotypes were shared. Higher generation probabilities were observed for clonotypes shared by all four sorted-subset donors than for non-shared clonotypes.

The TCR sequence derives from a man aged 18 to 29 in good health. Some clones in this sample may be carry-over from other donors' samples. This sequence uses TRBV11-2 and TRBJ2-5; the D gene cannot be named for sure. Sequenced input: naive CD8+ T cells from PBMCs. What this sample's cell subset or site label stands for: CD45RA+CCR7+. This receptor carries the CDR3 CASSLGLARTKETQYF. In nucleotide form, the sequence is TGTGCCAGCAGCTTAGGCCTCGCCCGGACCAAAGAGACCCAGTACTTC.